These 18 T cell receptor beta chains were sequenced from one sample in a study of T cell responses to AZD1222 COVID-19 vaccine. Generated by immunoSEQ multiplex PCR, the TCRdb table keeps only in-frame clones and is missing some. The table records about 120,000 clones, 92% of them present only once. The specimen comprised peripheral blood, sampled 28 days after the second AZD1222 dose. The source of these receptors is an adult who received the AZD1222 COVID-19 vaccine.

This rearrangement joins TRBV6-5 to TRBJ2-7; 9 nucleotides agree with TRBD2. The CDR3 consists of 15 residues. The V gene end was trimmed by 6 bases and the J gene end by 2 bases; junction bases not matched to a gene: 8. The germline CDR1 and CDR2 sequences are MNHEY and SVGAGI. The CDR3 is CASRGPTSGTYEQYF. The CDR3 bases are TGTGCCAGCAGGGGCCCGACTAGCGGCACCTACGAGCAGTACTTC.

The gene calls are TRBV5-5 and TRBJ2-2; 8 bases match TRBD2. Germline CDR1 and CDR2: SGHKS and YYEKEE (reference sequence). Trimming removed 1 base from V and 4 bases from J; junction bases left unmatched: 9. The CDR3 extends over 17 amino acids. The CDR3 DNA sequence: TGTGCCAGCAGCTTGCAGGAAGCGGGGGCGGGCACCGGGGAGCTGTTTTTT. Translating it yields CASSLQEAGAGTGELFF.

The J gene is TRBJ1-2, the V gene TRBV18; D ambiguous. Trimming pared 3 bases from V and 1 base from J, leaving 12 bases between. Germline V gives CDR1 KGHSH, CDR2 LQKENI. The CDR3 runs 15 residues. The CDR3 spells CASSPAGPLNYGYTF. CDR3 DNA sequence: TGTGCCAGCTCACCGGCAGGACCCCTTAACTATGGCTACACCTTC.

This chain uses TRBV29-1 with TRBJ2-1; 8 nucleotides line up with TRBD2. V dropped 3 bases and J dropped 9; count of bases not matched to a gene: 7. This CDR3 contains 13 residues. Germline V gene sequence: CDR1 SQVTM, CDR2 ANQGSEA. The CDR3 loop reads CSVETGGLGEQFF. The CDR3 region has the DNA TGCAGCGTTGAGACGGGAGGGTTGGGTGAGCAGTTCTTC.

This chain joins TRBV27 and TRBJ2-5, with 7 positions matching TRBD1. Unmatched junction bases numbered 2, after V lost 3 bases and J lost 1 base. CDR3 length: 14 residues. Per the germline V gene, CDR1 is MNHEY and CDR2 is SMNVEV (reference sequence). In DNA form, the CDR3 reads TGTGCCAGCAGTTTGAACAGGGGCCAAGAGACCCAGTACTTC. Its translation: CASSLNRGQETQYF.

As to this clone: This specimen includes other DNA sequences encoding the same CDR3. The gene calls are TRBV18 and TRBJ2-7; 8 bases are a match to TRBD2. The CDR3 loop spans 13 amino acids. CDR1 is KGHSH, CDR2 LQKENI, per germline. The V and J ends lost 3 bases and 3 bases, in that order; junction bases with no gene match: 1. The CDR3 nucleotides read TGTGCCAGCTCACCCGGGACTAGCTACGAGCAGTACTTC. It yields the protein CASSPGTSYEQYF.

The chain combines TRBV7-2 with TRBJ1-1; D uncertain. The length of the CDR3 is 15 residues. Germline CDR1 is SGHTA and CDR2 is FQGNSA. Trimming took off 5 bases at V and 3 bases at J, with 16 bases between the two ends. The CDR3 reads CASSEDLRVHTEAFF. The CDR3, as DNA: TGTGCCAGCAGCGAAGATTTACGGGTTCACACTGAAGCTTTCTTT.

V is TRBV28 and J is TRBJ1-5; no reliable D call. The germline gives CDR1 MDHEN, CDR2 SYDVKM. V was shortened by 3 bases and J by 9 bases, with 6 bases between the two germline ends. This CDR3 is 11 amino acids long. CDR3 sequence: CASSLAGPQHF. CDR3 DNA sequence: TGTGCCAGCAGTTTGGCCGGGCCCCAGCATTTT.

This clone appeared once. The rearrangement joins TRBV7-9 to TRBJ1-6; no definite D call. The germline V gene encodes CDR1 SEHNR and CDR2 FQNEAQ (reference sequence). This CDR3 is built from 14 residues. V was trimmed by 4 bases and J by 5 bases, leaving 9 bases between them. CDR3 protein: CASSSLQNNSPLHF. The CDR3 coding sequence is TGTGCCAGCAGCTCACTCCAAAATAATTCACCCCTCCACTTT.

The chain joins TRBV6-1 to TRBJ2-7; no clear D. The CDR3 sequence is 12 residues long. Trimming took off 1 base at V and 3 bases at J, with 4 bases between the two ends. Germline CDR1 reads MNHNS; CDR2 reads SASEGT. The chain's CDR3 is CASSEVGYEQYF. The CDR3, as DNA: TGTGCCAGCAGTGAAGTAGGCTACGAGCAGTACTTC.

V gene TRBV7-8 combines with J gene TRBJ2-7; 7 bases are shared with TRBD1. This CDR3 is 14 amino acids long. V shed 3 bases and J 3 bases; nucleotides not matched to a gene: 5. Germline lookup yields CDR1 SGHVS and CDR2 FQNEAQ. CDR3 residues: CASSLGTANYEQYF. The CDR3 nucleotides read TGTGCCAGCAGCTTGGGGACAGCAAACTACGAGCAGTACTTC.

This CDR3 is CASSLAGTNNEQFF. The DNA of the CDR3 is TGTGCCAGCAGCTTGGCCGGGACAAACAATGAGCAGTTCTTC. This chain joins TRBV5-4 and TRBJ2-1, with a weak D call TRBD1 (6 bases). Germline CDR1 reads SGHNT; CDR2 reads YYREEE (reference sequence). This CDR3 has 14 residues. Deletions cut 0 bases from V and 5 bases from J, with 9 bases between.

V usage is TRBV5-1 and J usage is TRBJ1-2, with TRBD1 as a possible D gene (6 bases). V lost 4 bases and J lost 3, with 16 bases in between. Germline loops: CDR1 SGHRS, CDR2 YFSETQ. The CDR3 contains 15 residues. The CDR3 nucleotides read TGCGCCAGCAGCCCCGGAGATACAGGGTACTATGGCTACACCTTC. Translated, it gives CASSPGDTGYYGYTF.

The rearrangement uses TRBV28 and TRBJ1-5; the D is unclear. Germline V gene lookup returns CDR1 MDHEN and CDR2 SYDVKM. V was pared by 2 bases and J by 4 bases, with 9 bases between. The CDR3 loop spans 14 amino acids. DNA of the CDR3: TGTGCCAGCAGTTTACTGTCGGGTAATCAGCCCCAGCATTTT. Translating it yields CASSLLSGNQPQHF.

The chain couples TRBV21-1 to TRBJ2-7; the tabulated D call, TRBD1, remains unverified against the DNA. TRBV21-1 represents a pseudogene. The CDR3 extends over 18 amino acids. CDR3 nucleotide sequence: TGTGCCAGCATCCCTGACAGGGGACGGTCGGCAAGCTCCTACGAGCAGTACTTC. Amino acid sequence: CASIPDRGRSASSYEQYF.

V and J are TRBV2 and TRBJ1-6; no definite D call. Germline-derived CDR1 and CDR2 are SNHLY and FYNNEI. V shed 6 bases and J shed 7 bases, with 10 bases lying between them. The CDR3 contains 13 residues. This CDR3 reads CASRRAQNSPLHF. The CDR3 nucleotides are TGTGCCAGCAGGAGGGCGCAGAATTCACCCCTCCACTTT.

The gene calls are TRBV19 and TRBJ1-2; D remains unclear. CDR1 is LNHDA, CDR2 SQIVND, per germline (reference sequence). The V end lost 6 bases, the J end lost 1 base, and 9 bases lay between the germline ends. This CDR3 contains 13 residues. DNA of the CDR3: TGTGCCAGTAGATCGACCCGTAACTATGGCTACACCTTC. Encoded protein: CASRSTRNYGYTF.

The rearrangement joins TRBV14 to TRBJ2-5; TRBD1 aligns across 11 bases. This CDR3 is 16 amino acids long. Germline lookup yields CDR1 SGHDN and CDR2 FVKESK. The J segment lost 5 bases and the V segment lost 1 base, leaving 6 bases of the junction unmatched. CDR3 amino acids: CASSQGGRTGGETQYF. CDR3 DNA sequence: TGTGCCAGCAGCCAAGGAGGGAGGACAGGGGGCGAGACCCAGTACTTC.